The 3 T cell receptor beta chains reported below all come from one sample, sequenced in a study of blood T cell repertoires in COVID-19. Profiling relied on immunoSEQ multiplex PCR, and the TCRdb table lists in-frame clones only, not all of them. The data contain roughly 75,000 clones, approximately 79% of them singletons. Sequencing was performed on peripheral blood. The receptors were sampled from a human donor with acute or convalescent COVID-19. The donor label of this sample is uncertain.

The V call is TRBV5-1, the J call TRBJ2-7; D is perhaps TRBD1 (6 bases). With 0 bases removed from V and 5 bases from J, the gap between germline ends came to 12 bases. Germline V lookup: CDR1 SGHRS, CDR2 YFSETQ. CDR3 size: 14 residues. CDR3 residues: CASSLGGQGDEQYF. CDR3 in DNA: TGCGCCAGCAGCTTGGGGGGGCAGGGCGACGAGCAGTACTTC.

This clone was counted between two and nine times. The V and J genes are TRBV6-5 and TRBJ1-5; no firm D call. The CDR3 loop spans 16 amino acids. V lost 0 bases, J lost 0 bases, and 9 bases lay in between. Germline CDR1 MNHEY, CDR2 SVGAGI. CDR3: CASSYSARLSNQPQHF. CDR3 sequence (DNA): TGTGCCAGCAGTTACTCGGCCAGACTTAGCAATCAGCCCCAGCATTTT.

CDR3 residues: CASSLVAGGGTGELFF. The CDR3 coding sequence is TGTGCCAGCAGCTTAGTGGCGGGAGGGGGAACCGGGGAGCTGTTTTTT. This rearrangement joins TRBV7-2 to TRBJ2-2, with 9 bases fitting TRBD2. The V and J ends lost 1 base and 5 bases, in that order; junction bases with no gene match: 5. Germline-derived CDR1 and CDR2 are SGHTA and FQGNSA. The CDR3 is 16 residues long.